This T cell receptor (beta chain) was recorded in a study of blood T cell repertoires in COVID-19 (dated by TCRdb to 2019 to 2021). For context, the study as a whole: Collaborator samples came from the United States, Italy and Spain and covered acute and convalescent phases of COVID-19. The prospective study material was composed of cDNA or gDNA derived from T cells, B-cell-depleted T cells, or PBMCs. Deeply sampled blood TCRbeta repertoires from subjects exposed to, actively infected with, or recovered from COVID-19 were included in the dataset. The repertoires were made available in a free public database intended to serve as a resource for research on the immune response to SARS-CoV-2. The samples were drawn from the first 160 participants of the ongoing ImmuneRACE study and from 950 to 1,500 subjects provided by 6 global collaborators. Nearly every sample came with metadata listing a de-identified subject ID, COVID-19 status, age in years and sex. Where available, HLA class I and class II types were taken from metadata supplied by the sample provider and were not determined by assay-based typing.

TCRbeta CDR3 regions were amplified from genomic DNA using the immunoSEQ Assay, a bias-controlled multiplex PCR. Under the source paper's analysis protocol: Nucleated cell counts per sample were estimated from amplification of reference gene primers within the assay. To quantify the absolute abundance of each unique TCRbeta CDR3 rearrangement, sequence reads were collapsed and filtered. Productive Simpson clonality was computed per sample as the square root of Simpson's diversity index over productive rearrangements. TCRdb's version of the immuneACCESS table is confined to in-frame rearrangements and falls short of the full clone set. An unresolved V gene accounts for under half of the shortfall where checked; the remainder is of unknown origin. V and J calls and clone size are copied from that table; D and trimming were computed from the DNA. The sample yields approximately 250,000 clones; roughly 84% were counted once. Just under 7.5% of the sample lies in the top ten.

The paper as a whole reports these results and caveats: The amount of clinical and demographic metadata varied by source and participant and was provided uncurated.

This clone was counted a single time. Its binding antigen is unknown. The record has no base qualities; no much larger clone is one base away. Counted from cysteine to phenylalanine, this CDR3 has 19 amino acids. The DNA shown is the 57-base CDR3, in frame from base 1. The V and J ends are trimmed by 0 bases and 2 bases, leaving 23 bases between them. The CDR1 and CDR2 encoded by the germline V gene are SGHDT and YYEEEE. Whole blood was collected in K2EDTA tubes by collaborating institutions according to the institutions' own protocols. Collaborator samples were shipped for TCRbeta analysis as frozen whole blood, isolated PBMCs, or DNA extracted from either sample type.

The rearrangement combines TRBV5-6 with TRBJ1-2, with TRBD1 perhaps the D gene, on 5 matching bases. The sequence derives from a woman aged 50 to 65 with acute or convalescent COVID-19. Sequencing was performed on peripheral blood. At the DNA level, the sequence is TGTGCCAGCAGCTTGGTTGGAGTTGGACACCAGGAGGGAAACTATGGCTACACCTTC. Its protein reads: CASSLVGVGHQEGNYGYTF.